This T cell receptor (beta chain) was recovered during a study of blood T cell repertoires in COVID-19. Study-wide context: Samples representing acute and convalescent COVID-19 were sourced from the United States, Italy and Spain. The cDNA or gDNA used as material had been derived from T cells, B-cell-depleted T cells, or PBMCs.

CDR3 length: 12 residues. Germline V gene sequence: CDR1 SQVTM, CDR2 ANQGSEA. V dropped 2 bases and J dropped 4 bases, with 6 bases sitting between them. The protocol was immunoSEQ multiplex PCR, while the TCRdb copy is restricted to in-frame clones and leaves out a portion. The profile shows 60,000 to 85,000 clones, 75% to 85% of them singletons. This chain uses TRBV29-1 with TRBJ2-1; D not resolved. The sequenced sample was peripheral blood. The receptor comes from a woman in her sixties with acute or convalescent COVID-19. Written as DNA, the CDR3 is TGCAGCGTTGAAATCCGGTACAATGAGCAGTTCTTC. This translates into CSVEIRYNEQFF.